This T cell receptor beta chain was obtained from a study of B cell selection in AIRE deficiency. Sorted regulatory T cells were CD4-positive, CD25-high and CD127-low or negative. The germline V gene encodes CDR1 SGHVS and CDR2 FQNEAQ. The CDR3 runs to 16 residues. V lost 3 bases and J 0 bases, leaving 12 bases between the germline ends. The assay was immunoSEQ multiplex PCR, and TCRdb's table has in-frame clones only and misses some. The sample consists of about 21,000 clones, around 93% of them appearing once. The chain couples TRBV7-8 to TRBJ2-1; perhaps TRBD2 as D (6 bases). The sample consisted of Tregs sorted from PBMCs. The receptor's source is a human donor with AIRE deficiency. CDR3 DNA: TGTGCCAGCAGCTTGACTAGTATATACTCCTACAATGAGCAGTTCTTC. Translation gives CASSLTSIYSYNEQFF.